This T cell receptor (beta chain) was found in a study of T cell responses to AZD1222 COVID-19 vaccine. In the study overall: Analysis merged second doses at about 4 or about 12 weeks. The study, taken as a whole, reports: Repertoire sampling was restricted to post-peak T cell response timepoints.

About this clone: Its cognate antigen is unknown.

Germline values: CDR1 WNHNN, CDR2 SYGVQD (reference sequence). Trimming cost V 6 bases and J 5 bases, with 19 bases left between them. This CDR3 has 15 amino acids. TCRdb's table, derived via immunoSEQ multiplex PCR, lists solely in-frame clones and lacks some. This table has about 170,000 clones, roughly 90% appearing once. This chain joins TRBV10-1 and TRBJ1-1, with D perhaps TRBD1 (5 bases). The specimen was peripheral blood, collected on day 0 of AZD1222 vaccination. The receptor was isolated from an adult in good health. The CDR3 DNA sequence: TGCGCCAGCAGCGCCCGTCTCCCAGGGAGGACTGAAGCTTTCTTT. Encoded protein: CASSARLPGRTEAFF.